A single TCR beta chain is shown here with its context. Other nucleotide sequences in the sample specify the same CDR3. This record comes from a study of shared clonotypes between healthy human individuals. Naive CD8 cells, CD45RO-negative and positively selected for CCR7, excluded terminally differentiated effector memory CD45RA+ cells. CDR1 is SQVTM, CDR2 ANQGSEA, per germline. V trimming: 7 bases; J trimming: 6 bases; junction bases outside the gene matches: 5. The CDR3 consists of 14 residues. This table comes from immunoSEQ multiplex PCR, and its TCRdb copy is limited to in-frame clones, with some not included. There are about 2.1 million clones in the sample; about 93% occur only once, and roughly 1.7% lies in the top ten.

This chain connects TRBV29-1 to TRBJ2-1; 14 bases fit TRBD2. The origin of this receptor is a man younger than 35 in good health. Some clones in this sample may be carry-over from other donors' samples. Specimen: naive CD8+ T cells from PBMCs. The CDR3 sequence: CSAAGTSGSNEQFF. The CDR3 bases are TGCAGCGCTGCAGGGACTAGCGGGAGCAATGAGCAGTTCTTC.